This TCR beta chain was profiled in a study of cytomegalovirus exposure and HLA in healthy donors. Points from the study as a whole: The authors later linked a missense DCLRE1C variant to TCR beta V- and J-gene trimming.

Germline V gene lookup returns CDR1 MNHNY and CDR2 SVGAGI (reference sequence). The V end was cut by 6 bases, the J end by 5 bases, with 13 bases between. This CDR3 has 13 residues. A note on this clone: As yet, its antigen is unknown.

13 Jbeta primers and 60 Vbeta primers were used for the PCR. Original methodology: Unique TCR beta chains numbered roughly 83 million in a later analysis, with roughly 10 million shared. Repertoires were generated with immunoSEQ multiplex PCR, while TCRdb's copy carries only in-frame clones and drops some. V and J calls and clone size are copied from that table; D and trimming were computed from the DNA. The sample yields 100,000 to 120,000 clones, about 80% seen once. The chain joins TRBV6-6 to TRBJ1-2, with D possibly matching TRBD1 (5 bases). Sequenced material: PBMCs. This TCR came from a man aged 40-49 years in good health and CMV-seropositive. CDR3 protein: CASRVTGSYGYTF. In DNA form, the CDR3 reads TGTGCCAGCAGAGTCACAGGATCATATGGCTACACCTTC.